The 24 T cell receptor beta chains listed next were all sequenced from one sample in a study of OX40 agonist ivuxolimab in advanced cancers. Assay: immunoSEQ multiplex PCR; the TCRdb copy retains only in-frame clones and omits some. The table shows around 110,000 clones, with less than 95% occurring only once. The sequenced sample was CD4+ or CD8+ T cells sorted from blood, obtained in a trial of the OX40 agonist ivuxolimab. The receptors derive from an adult with an advanced solid tumor such as melanoma, head and neck, liver or kidney cancer.

The J gene is TRBJ2-7, the V gene TRBV6-1, with D perhaps matching TRBD2 (5 bases). Trimming left V 5 bases short and J 1 base short, with 9 bases between. Germline-derived CDR1 and CDR2 are MNHNS and SASEGT. There are 13 residues in the CDR3. The CDR3: CASSPTGSYEQYF. DNA of the CDR3: TGTGCCAGCAGTCCGACGGGGTCCTACGAGCAGTACTTC.

The genes are TRBV6-1 and TRBJ1-5, with 7 positions matching TRBD1. Trimming took 5 bases from V and 4 from J; bases not matched to a gene: 5. CDR1 and CDR2 from the germline V gene are MNHNS and SASEGT. This CDR3 region has 14 residues. Here the CDR3 DNA reads TGTGCCAGCAGTTTGGGACAGCGGAATCAGCCCCAGCATTTT. Translated: CASSLGQRNQPQHF.

This chain joins TRBV18 and TRBJ2-2; the D gene is possibly TRBD2 (6 bases). Germline V gene sequence: CDR1 KGHSH, CDR2 LQKENI. V lost 6 bases and J 7 bases, leaving 21 bases between the germline ends. This CDR3 contains 16 residues. This chain's CDR3 is CASSPRDSGRSGELFF. The CDR3, as DNA: TGTGCCAGCTCCCCCCGGGACTCCGGGCGGAGCGGGGAGCTGTTTTTT.

This clone was counted a single time. V is TRBV28 and J is TRBJ1-3; no clear D gene. The CDR3 is made up of 14 amino acids. In germline, CDR1 is MDHEN, CDR2 SYDVKM. V was trimmed by 5 bases and J by 0 bases, leaving 8 bases between them. This chain's CDR3 is CASSPRFSGNTIYF. Written as DNA, the CDR3 is TGTGCCAGCAGTCCCAGATTCTCTGGAAACACCATATATTTT.

The chain couples TRBV28 to TRBJ1-6, with 8 nucleotides matching TRBD1. From germline, CDR1 is MDHEN and CDR2 SYDVKM. The junction had 23 bases not matched to a gene; V was cut back by 4 bases and J by 9 bases. The CDR3 spans 20 residues. CDR3 DNA sequence: TGTGCCAGCAGTTCCCCTCTTGACAGTTCAGGGGGCGCTTCCACTTCACCCCTCCACTTT. Its protein product is CASSSPLDSSGGASTSPLHF.

The chain has TRBV18 and TRBJ1-4, with D possibly TRBD1 on 5 matching bases. Trimming removed 3 bases at V and 7 bases at J, with 15 bases between. The CDR3 runs 15 residues. Germline V CDR1 and CDR2: KGHSH, LQKENI. CDR3 coding DNA: TGTGCCAGCTCACCGAAGCAGGGATTCAGTGAAAAACTGTTTTTT. Amino acids: CASSPKQGFSEKLFF.

This chain links TRBV2 with TRBJ2-2; D uncertain. Trimming stripped 5 bases from V and 5 bases from J, with 15 bases between. Germline V gene data show CDR1 as SNHLY and CDR2 as FYNNEI. CDR3 length: 15 amino acids. The CDR3 protein is CASSPQDVGTGELFF. CDR3 DNA: TGTGCCAGCAGTCCCCAGGATGTCGGAACCGGGGAGCTGTTTTTT.

This clone was seen just once. The chain has TRBV5-1 and TRBJ2-5, with 7 positions matching TRBD1. The junction had 6 bases not matched to a gene; V was cut back by 3 bases and J by 1 base. The V gene's germline CDR1 is SGHRS and CDR2 YFSETQ. The CDR3 is 15 residues long. The CDR3: CASSSQTGFQETQYF. The CDR3 nucleotides are TGCGCCAGCAGCTCTCAGACAGGGTTCCAAGAGACCCAGTACTTC.

The chain employs TRBV6-5 and TRBJ1-1; TRBD1 might be the D (5 bases). The CDR3 consists of 12 residues. CDR1 and CDR2 from the germline V gene are MNHEY and SVGAGI. The V gene lost 6 bases and the J gene lost 4 bases, with 9 bases spanning the gap. Here the CDR3 DNA reads TGTGCCAGCAGCAGGGAGAGCACTGAAGCTTTCTTT. Translated: CASSRESTEAFF.

The chain carries TRBV2 and TRBJ2-7, with D perhaps TRBD2 (5 bases). The CDR3 covers 11 residues. Trimming took 7 bases from V and 3 from J, leaving 7 bases between them. The germline gives CDR1 SNHLY, CDR2 FYNNEI. This CDR3 reads CASNRDYEQYF. In DNA form, the CDR3 reads TGTGCCAGCAACCGGGACTACGAGCAGTACTTC.

This chain links TRBV5-4 with TRBJ1-2, with TRBD1 matching 7 bases. The V segment lost 4 bases and the J segment 8 bases; nucleotides outside the gene matches: 5. The CDR3 runs 12 residues. Per germline, CDR1 SGHNT and CDR2 YYREEE (reference sequence). CDR3 sequence reads: CASSLDRVGYTF. CDR3 DNA sequence: TGTGCCAGCAGCCTAGACAGGGTAGGCTACACCTTC.

The CDR3 is CASSLGGGNEKLFF. DNA of the CDR3: TGCGCCAGCAGCTTGGGAGGGGGGAATGAAAAACTGTTTTTT. The chain couples TRBV5-1 to TRBJ1-4, with a possible D match to TRBD1 (6 bases). Trimming shortened V by 0 bases and J by 5 bases, and 8 bases separated the two germline ends. Germline CDR1 and CDR2: SGHRS and YFSETQ. The CDR3 has 14 amino acids.

The chain joins TRBV7-8 to TRBJ2-2; 9 nucleotides match TRBD1. The CDR3 runs to 16 residues. The trim removed 5 bases at V and 6 bases at J, leaving 10 bases unmatched. CDR1 and CDR2 (germline): SGHVS, FQNEAQ. The CDR3 DNA reads TGTGCCAGCAGCCGCGCTACAGGGGGCGAGGCCGGGGAGCTGTTTTTT. Translation gives CASSRATGGEAGELFF. The complete variable domain, with remaining parts taken from reference TRBV7-8 and TRBJ2-2, reads GAGVSQSPRYKVAKRGQDVALRCDPISGHVSLFWYQQALGQGPEFLTYFQNEAQLDKSGLPSDRFFAERPEGSVSTLKIQRTQQEDSAVYLCASSRATGGEAGELFFGEGSRLTVL.

The chain is built from TRBV6-5 and TRBJ1-5; 10 nucleotides line up with TRBD1. After removal of 6 bases from V and 1 base from J, the junction contained 3 bases not matched to a gene. CDR1 is MNHEY, CDR2 SVGAGI, per germline. This CDR3 is built from 15 residues. CDR3 coding DNA: TGTGCCAGCAGGGACAGGGGGTTGAGCAATCAGCCCCAGCATTTT. This encodes CASRDRGLSNQPQHF.

The chain has TRBV10-1 and TRBJ2-5; the D is unclear. Trimming took 4 bases from V and 1 from J, leaving 7 bases between them. The CDR3 totals 13 residues. Germline CDR1 WNHNN, CDR2 SYGVQD (reference sequence). The CDR3 spells CASSGSVQETQYF. CDR3 bases: TGCGCCAGCAGTGGCAGCGTCCAAGAGACCCAGTACTTC.

This chain connects TRBV6-4 to TRBJ1-6; TRBD1 aligns across 9 bases. The ends lost 4 bases at V and 9 bases at J; junction bases unmatched: 7. Germline CDR1 MRHNA, CDR2 SNTAGT. The CDR3 runs to 15 residues. The CDR3 nucleotides read TGTGCCAGCAGTGCCGGAGGGACAGGGCCTTCACCCCTCCACTTT. It translates to CASSAGGTGPSPLHF.

The chain combines TRBV5-1 with TRBJ1-1; 10 bases are a match to TRBD1. CDR3 length equals 16 residues. Germline assignment: CDR1 SGHRS and CDR2 YFSETQ. J gave up 0 bases and V 3 bases, and 5 bases lay outside the gene matches. The CDR3 loop is CASSSAGTGVNTEAFF. The CDR3 nucleotides read TGCGCCAGCAGCTCAGCCGGGACAGGGGTGAACACTGAAGCTTTCTTT.

CDR3 DNA: TGTGCCAGCAGCTTCAGGGGGCCAGATACGCAGTATTTT. Translating gives CASSFRGPDTQYF. This sequence joins TRBV5-6 and TRBJ2-3; 8 bases are shared with TRBD1. Trimming cost V 2 bases and J 4 bases; bases outside gene matches: 0. The CDR3 totals 13 residues. Germline V gives CDR1 SGHDT, CDR2 YYEEEE.

The J gene is TRBJ2-2, the V gene TRBV28, with D possibly TRBD1 on 5 matching bases. Trimming pared 4 bases from V and 2 bases from J, leaving 8 bases between. The CDR3 consists of 14 residues. Germline lookup yields CDR1 MDHEN and CDR2 SYDVKM. The CDR3 region is CASSSQGNTGELFF. DNA for the CDR3: TGTGCCAGCAGTTCCCAGGGTAACACCGGGGAGCTGTTTTTT.

The genes are TRBV4-3 and TRBJ2-1; D possibly corresponds to TRBD2 (5 bases). V was clipped by 1 base and J by 0 bases, with 7 bases between them. Germline V gives CDR1 LGHNA, CDR2 YSLEER. The CDR3 totals 15 residues. The CDR3 is CASSQGESSYNEQFF. The CDR3 nucleotides are TGCGCCAGCAGCCAAGGGGAGAGCTCCTACAATGAGCAGTTCTTC.

The V and J genes are TRBV6-4 and TRBJ1-2; D is unclear. The CDR3 is 11 amino acids. The germline V gene has CDR1 MRHNA and CDR2 SNTAGT. V lost 2 bases, J lost 7 bases, and 5 bases lay in between. As DNA, the CDR3 is TGTGCCAGCAGTGACGGTCGTGGCTACACCTTC. Translating it yields CASSDGRGYTF.

This clone occurred once. The chain recombines TRBV10-3 with TRBJ1-5, with D possibly being TRBD1 (5 bases). Trimming cost V 0 bases and J 0 bases, with 6 bases left between them. CDR3 length: 15 residues. Germline loops: CDR1 ENHRY, CDR2 SYGVKD. CDR3 bases: TGTGCCATCAGTGAGTCGACAGATAGCAATCAGCCCCAGCATTTT. Translated: CAISESTDSNQPQHF.

The chain joins TRBV6-1 to TRBJ1-5; D ambiguous. Germline V gene lookup returns CDR1 MNHNS and CDR2 SASEGT. The CDR3 has 17 amino acids. Trimming stripped 2 bases from V and 4 bases from J, with 18 bases between. CDR3 loop: CASSEKSATPLNQPQHF. The CDR3, as DNA: TGTGCCAGCAGTGAAAAATCCGCTACCCCTTTGAATCAGCCCCAGCATTTT.

The chain combines TRBV5-1 with TRBJ2-3, with 10 bases fitting TRBD1. The germline V gene encodes CDR1 SGHRS and CDR2 YFSETQ. CDR3 size: 14 residues. Trimming at V came to 3 bases and at J to 5 bases, leaving 3 bases not matched to a gene. The CDR3: CASSSTGGEDTQYF. DNA for the CDR3: TGCGCCAGCAGCTCGACAGGGGGCGAAGATACGCAGTATTTT.